The 4 T cell receptor beta chains listed next were all sequenced from one sample in a study of blood T cell repertoires in COVID-19. The assay was immunoSEQ multiplex PCR, and TCRdb's table has in-frame clones only and misses some. The data contain 98,000 or so clones, around 85% of them singletons. Sequencing was done on a sample of peripheral blood. These receptors all come from an elderly woman with active or convalescent COVID-19.

On this clone itself: A read error may produce the germline difference seen at one junction end. The genes are TRBV19 and TRBJ2-5; 10 bases are a match to TRBD2. Germline CDR1 LNHDA, CDR2 SQIVND (reference sequence). The CDR3 is 15 residues long. In nucleotides, the CDR3 is TGTGCCAGTAGTTTAGAAGCGGGAGGGCCTAAGACCCAGTACTTC. It encodes CASSLEAGGPKTQYF.

The chain uses TRBV19 and TRBJ1-1, with 7 bases that match TRBD1. The CDR3 has 13 residues. V dropped 9 bases and J dropped 10; count of bases not matched to a gene: 14. CDR1 LNHDA and CDR2 SQIVND come from the germline V gene (reference sequence). As DNA, the CDR3 is TGTGCCAGCGCCGACAGGGCGAAAATGAGAGCTTTCTTT. Its protein product is CASADRAKMRAFF. The full variable domain, completed using reference TRBV19 and TRBJ1-1, is DGGITQSPKYLFRKEGQNVTLSCEQNLNHDAMYWYRQDPGQGLRLIYYSQIVNDFQKGDIAEGYSVSREKKESFPLTVTSAQKNPTAFYLCASADRAKMRAFFGQGTRLTVV.

The chain joins TRBV5-1 to TRBJ2-5, with D maybe TRBD1 (5 bases). CDR3 length equals 13 residues. Per germline, CDR1 SGHRS and CDR2 YFSETQ. Between the trimmed V and J ends, which lost 4 bases and 2 bases, there was a span of 9 bases. The CDR3 bases are TGCGCCAGCAGCGCAGACAGACAAGAGACCCAGTACTTC. Protein: CASSADRQETQYF.

J is TRBJ1-6 and V is TRBV2; D remains ambiguous. The germline V and J ends were trimmed by 9 bases and 6 bases, with 18 bases remaining between them. Germline CDR1 and CDR2: SNHLY and FYNNEI. The CDR3 runs 15 residues. The CDR3 DNA is TGTGCCAGATTGCTGTCTGAAGACATTAATTCACCCCTCCACTTT. Residues: CARLLSEDINSPLHF.